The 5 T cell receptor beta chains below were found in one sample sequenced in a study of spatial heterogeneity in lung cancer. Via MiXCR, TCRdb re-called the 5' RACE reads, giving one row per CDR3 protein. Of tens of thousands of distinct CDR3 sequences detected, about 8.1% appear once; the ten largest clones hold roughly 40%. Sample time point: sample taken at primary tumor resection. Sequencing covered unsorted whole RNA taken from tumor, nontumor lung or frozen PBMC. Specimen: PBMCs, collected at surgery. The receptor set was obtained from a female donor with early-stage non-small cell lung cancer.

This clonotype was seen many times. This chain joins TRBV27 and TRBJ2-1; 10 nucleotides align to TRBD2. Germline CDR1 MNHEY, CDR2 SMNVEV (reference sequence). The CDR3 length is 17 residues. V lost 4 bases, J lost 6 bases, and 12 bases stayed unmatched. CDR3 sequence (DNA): TGTGCCAGCAGTTCGACCCTACAGCGGGAGGGCCTCAATGAGCAGTTCTTC. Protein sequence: CASSSTLQREGLNEQFF.

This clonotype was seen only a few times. The chain's CDR3 is CASRLGTGTEAFF. The CDR3, as DNA: TGTGCCAGTAGGCTGGGGACTGGCACTGAAGCTTTCTTT. The chain uses TRBV19 and TRBJ1-1, with D perhaps TRBD1 (5 bases). Trimming shortened V by 6 bases and J by 4 bases, and 12 bases separated the two germline ends. This CDR3 region has 13 residues. The germline CDR1 and CDR2 sequences are LNHDA and SQIVND (reference sequence).

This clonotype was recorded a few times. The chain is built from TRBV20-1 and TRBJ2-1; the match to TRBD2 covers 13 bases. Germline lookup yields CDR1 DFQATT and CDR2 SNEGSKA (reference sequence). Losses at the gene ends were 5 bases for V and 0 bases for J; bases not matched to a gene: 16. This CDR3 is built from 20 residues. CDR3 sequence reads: CSAPGLAGVTAPFSYNEQFF. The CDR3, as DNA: TGCAGTGCTCCTGGACTAGCGGGAGTTACGGCCCCTTTCTCCTACAATGAGCAGTTCTTC.

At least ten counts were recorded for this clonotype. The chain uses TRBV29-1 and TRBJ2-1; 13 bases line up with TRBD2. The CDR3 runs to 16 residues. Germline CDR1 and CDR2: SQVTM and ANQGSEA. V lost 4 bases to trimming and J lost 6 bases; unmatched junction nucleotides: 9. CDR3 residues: CSVVPLTSGRANEQFF. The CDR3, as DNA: TGCAGCGTTGTACCCTTAACTAGCGGGAGGGCCAATGAGCAGTTCTTC.

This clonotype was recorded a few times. CDR3 in amino acids: CSARGTSNQPQHF. CDR3 nucleotide sequence: TGCAGTGCTAGGGGAACGAGCAATCAGCCCCAGCATTTT. The V gene is TRBV20-1, the J gene TRBJ1-5; D unclear. Germline loops: CDR1 DFQATT, CDR2 SNEGSKA (reference sequence). The V and J ends lost 3 bases and 1 base respectively, with 7 bases between them. The length of the CDR3 is 13 residues.